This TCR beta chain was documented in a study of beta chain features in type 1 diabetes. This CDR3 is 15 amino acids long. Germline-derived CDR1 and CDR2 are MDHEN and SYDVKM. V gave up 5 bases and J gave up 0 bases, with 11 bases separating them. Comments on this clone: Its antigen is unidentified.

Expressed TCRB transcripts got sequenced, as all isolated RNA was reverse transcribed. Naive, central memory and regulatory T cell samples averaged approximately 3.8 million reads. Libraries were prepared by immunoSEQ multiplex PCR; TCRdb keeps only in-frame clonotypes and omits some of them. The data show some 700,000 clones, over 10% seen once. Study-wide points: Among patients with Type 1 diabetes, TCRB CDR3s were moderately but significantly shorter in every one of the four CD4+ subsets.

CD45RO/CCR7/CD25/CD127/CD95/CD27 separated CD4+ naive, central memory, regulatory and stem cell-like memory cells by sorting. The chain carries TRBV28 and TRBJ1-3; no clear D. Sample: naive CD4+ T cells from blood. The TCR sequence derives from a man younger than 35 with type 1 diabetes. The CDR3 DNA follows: TGTGCCAGCAGTCAAAGGGCACGCTCTGGAAACACCATATATTTT. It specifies CASSQRARSGNTIYF.